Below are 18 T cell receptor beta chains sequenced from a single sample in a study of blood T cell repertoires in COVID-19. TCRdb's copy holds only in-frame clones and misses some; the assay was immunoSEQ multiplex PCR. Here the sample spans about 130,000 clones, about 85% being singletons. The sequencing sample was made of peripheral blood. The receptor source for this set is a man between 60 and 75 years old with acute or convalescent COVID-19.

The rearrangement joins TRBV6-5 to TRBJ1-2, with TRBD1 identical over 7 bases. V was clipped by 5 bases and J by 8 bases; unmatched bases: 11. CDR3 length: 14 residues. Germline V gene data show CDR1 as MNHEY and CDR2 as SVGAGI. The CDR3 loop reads CASSLSTGLGGYTF. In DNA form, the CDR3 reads TGTGCCAGCAGTCTTTCGACAGGGCTCGGCGGCTACACCTTC.

CDR3 in amino acids: CASSLQGGNTEAFF. DNA of the CDR3: TGTGCCAGCAGCCTCCAGGGAGGAAACACTGAAGCTTTCTTT. The genes are TRBV3-1 (or the pseudogene TRBV3-2) and TRBJ1-1, with a weak D call TRBD1 (5 bases). Trimming removed 4 bases from V and 2 bases from J, with 11 bases in between. Germline V lookup: CDR1 LGHDT, CDR2 YNNKEL (reference sequence). There are 14 residues in the CDR3.

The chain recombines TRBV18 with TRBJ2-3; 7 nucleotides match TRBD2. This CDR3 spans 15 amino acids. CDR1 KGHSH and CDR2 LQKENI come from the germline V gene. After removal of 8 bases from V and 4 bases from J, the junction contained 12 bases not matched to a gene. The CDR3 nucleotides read TGTGCCAGCGTCACCACTAGGACTAGTGCAGATACGCAGTATTTT. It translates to CASVTTRTSADTQYF.

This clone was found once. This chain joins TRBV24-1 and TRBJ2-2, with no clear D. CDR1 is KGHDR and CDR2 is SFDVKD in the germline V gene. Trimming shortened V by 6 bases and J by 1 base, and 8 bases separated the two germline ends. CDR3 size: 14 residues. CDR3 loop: CATSPDKNTGELFF. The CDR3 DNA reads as TGTGCCACCAGTCCCGACAAGAACACCGGGGAGCTGTTTTTT.

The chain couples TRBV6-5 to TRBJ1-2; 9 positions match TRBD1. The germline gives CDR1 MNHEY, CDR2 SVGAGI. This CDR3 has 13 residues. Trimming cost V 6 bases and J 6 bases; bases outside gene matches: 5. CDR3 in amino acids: CASSRGQGNGYTF. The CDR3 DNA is TGTGCCAGCAGCCGCGGACAGGGGAATGGCTACACCTTC.

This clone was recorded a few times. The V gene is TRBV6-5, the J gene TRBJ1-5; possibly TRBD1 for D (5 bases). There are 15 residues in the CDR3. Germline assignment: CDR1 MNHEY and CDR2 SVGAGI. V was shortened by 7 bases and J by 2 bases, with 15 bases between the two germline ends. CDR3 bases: TGTGCCAGCAATATAAATTGCAGGGGCAATCAGCCCCAGCATTTT. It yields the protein CASNINCRGNQPQHF.

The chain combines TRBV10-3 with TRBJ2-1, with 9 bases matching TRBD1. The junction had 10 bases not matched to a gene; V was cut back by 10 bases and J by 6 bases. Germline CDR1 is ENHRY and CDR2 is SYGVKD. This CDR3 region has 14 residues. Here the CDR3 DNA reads TGTGCCAGCACCGGGACAGGGTTCTCCAATGAGCAGTTCTTC. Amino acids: CASTGTGFSNEQFF.

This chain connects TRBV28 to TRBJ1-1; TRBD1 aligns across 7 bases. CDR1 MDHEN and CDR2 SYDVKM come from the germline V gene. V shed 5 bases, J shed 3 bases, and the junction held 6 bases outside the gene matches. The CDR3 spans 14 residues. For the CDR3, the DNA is TGTGCCAGCAGTCGAGGGGGCGCGGACACTGAAGCTTTCTTT. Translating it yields CASSRGGADTEAFF.

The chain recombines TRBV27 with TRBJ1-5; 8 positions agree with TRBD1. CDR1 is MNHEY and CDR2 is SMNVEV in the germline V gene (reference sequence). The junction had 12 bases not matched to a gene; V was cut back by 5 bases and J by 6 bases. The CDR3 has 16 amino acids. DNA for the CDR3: TGTGCCAGCAGTCCAGGGACAGGTTCTTTAAGTCAGCCCCAGCATTTT. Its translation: CASSPGTGSLSQPQHF.

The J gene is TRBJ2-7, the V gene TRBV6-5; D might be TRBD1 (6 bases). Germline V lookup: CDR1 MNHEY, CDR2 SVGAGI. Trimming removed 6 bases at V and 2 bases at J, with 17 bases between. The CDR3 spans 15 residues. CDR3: CASRSQGNSPYEQYF. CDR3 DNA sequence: TGTGCCAGCAGATCACAGGGTAATTCCCCCTACGAGCAGTACTTC.

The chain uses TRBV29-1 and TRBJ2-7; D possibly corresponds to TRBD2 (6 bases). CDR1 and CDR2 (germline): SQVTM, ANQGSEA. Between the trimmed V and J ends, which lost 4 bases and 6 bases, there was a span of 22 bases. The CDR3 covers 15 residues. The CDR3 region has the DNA TGCAGCGTTGCGGTTCGGGAGCGGGTCCGGCGCGAGCAGTACTTC. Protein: CSVAVRERVRREQYF.

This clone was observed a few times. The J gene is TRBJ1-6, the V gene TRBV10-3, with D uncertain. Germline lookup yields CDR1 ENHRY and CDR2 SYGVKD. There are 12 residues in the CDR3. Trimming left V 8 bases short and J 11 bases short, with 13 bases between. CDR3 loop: CAISSGRPPLHF. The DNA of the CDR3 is TGTGCCATCTCTTCAGGAAGGCCACCCCTCCACTTT.

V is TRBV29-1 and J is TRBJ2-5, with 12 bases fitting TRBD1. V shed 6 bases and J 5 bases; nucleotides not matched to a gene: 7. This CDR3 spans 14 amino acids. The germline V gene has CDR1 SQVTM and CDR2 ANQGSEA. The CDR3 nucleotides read TGCAGCGTGCCGGGACAGGGGGCGGGGGAGACCCAGTACTTC. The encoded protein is CSVPGQGAGETQYF.

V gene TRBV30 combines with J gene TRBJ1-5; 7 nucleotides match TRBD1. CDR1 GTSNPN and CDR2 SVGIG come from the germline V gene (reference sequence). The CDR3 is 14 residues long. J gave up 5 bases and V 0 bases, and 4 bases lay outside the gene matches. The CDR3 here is CAWSVAQGYQPQHF. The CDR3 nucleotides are TGTGCCTGGAGTGTCGCACAGGGGTATCAGCCCCAGCATTTT.

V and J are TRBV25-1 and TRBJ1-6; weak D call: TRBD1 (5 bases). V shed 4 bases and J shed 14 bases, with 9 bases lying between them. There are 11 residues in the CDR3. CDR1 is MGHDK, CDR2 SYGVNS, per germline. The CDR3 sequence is CASSAGLTLHF. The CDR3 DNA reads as TGTGCCAGCAGTGCGGGACTTACCCTCCACTTT. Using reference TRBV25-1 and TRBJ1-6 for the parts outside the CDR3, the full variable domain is EADIYQTPRYLVIGTGKKITLECSQTMGHDKMYWYQQDPGMELHLIHYSYGVNSTEKGDLSSESTVSRIRTEHFPLTLESARPSHTSQYLCASSAGLTLHFGNGTRLTVT.

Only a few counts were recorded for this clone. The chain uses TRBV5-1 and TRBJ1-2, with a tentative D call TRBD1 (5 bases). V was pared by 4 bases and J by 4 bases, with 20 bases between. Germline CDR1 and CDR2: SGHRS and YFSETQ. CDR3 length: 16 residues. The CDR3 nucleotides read TGCGCCAGCAGCCCCCTCCCCACGGACAAGAGCTATGGCTACACCTTC. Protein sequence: CASSPLPTDKSYGYTF.

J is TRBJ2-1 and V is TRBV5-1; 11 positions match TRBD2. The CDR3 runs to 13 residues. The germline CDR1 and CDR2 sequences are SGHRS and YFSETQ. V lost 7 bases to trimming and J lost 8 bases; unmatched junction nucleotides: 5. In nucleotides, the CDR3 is TGCGCCAGCCGACTAGCGGGATTGGATGAGCAGTTCTTC. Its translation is CASRLAGLDEQFF.

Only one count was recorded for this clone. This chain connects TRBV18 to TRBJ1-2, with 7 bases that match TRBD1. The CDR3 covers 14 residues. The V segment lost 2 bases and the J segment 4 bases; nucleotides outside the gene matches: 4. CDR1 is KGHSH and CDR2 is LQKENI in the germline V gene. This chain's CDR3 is CASSPAGGSYGYTF. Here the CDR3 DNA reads TGTGCCAGCTCACCAGCAGGGGGAAGCTATGGCTACACCTTC.